One and the same sample provided the 8 T cell receptor beta chains below, sequenced in a study of cytomegalovirus exposure and HLA in healthy donors. A multiplex PCR was run with 60 Vbeta primers and 13 Jbeta primers. The repertoire was sequenced with immunoSEQ multiplex PCR; TCRdb's copy has only in-frame clones and lacks some. This sample has 100,000 or so clones, with approximately 76% found just once. Material: PBMCs. These TCRs come from a man aged 35 to 55 in good health and CMV-seronegative.

The chain links TRBV19 to TRBJ2-6; a weak D match, TRBD1 (5 bases). Germline V gives CDR1 LNHDA, CDR2 SQIVND (reference sequence). The CDR3 consists of 16 residues. Deletions cut 6 bases from V and 0 bases from J, with 12 bases between. The CDR3 sequence is CASSGRASSGANVLTF. The CDR3 DNA follows: TGTGCCAGTAGCGGCAGGGCCTCCTCTGGGGCCAACGTCCTGACTTTC.

The chain carries TRBV11-2 and TRBJ1-5, with 7 bases matching TRBD1. J gave up 5 bases and V 3 bases, and 4 bases lay outside the gene matches. The CDR3 spans 14 residues. Germline-derived CDR1 and CDR2 are SGHAT and FQNNGV. CDR3 DNA sequence: TGTGCCAGCAGCTTCCAAGGGACAGATCAGCCCCAGCATTTT. It is translated as CASSFQGTDQPQHF.

This chain uses TRBV9 with TRBJ2-2, with D possibly being TRBD2 (6 bases). CDR1 and CDR2 from the germline V gene are SGDLS and YYNGEE. V lost 4 bases and J lost 6, with 13 bases in between. The CDR3 is made up of 14 amino acids. The CDR3 DNA reads TGTGCCAGCAGCTTTCGCGGGGTCCCCGGGGAGCTGTTTTTT. It yields the protein CASSFRGVPGELFF.

The chain links TRBV10-3 to TRBJ1-2, with D possibly being TRBD1 (5 bases). The CDR3 sequence is 13 residues long. Germline V gives CDR1 ENHRY, CDR2 SYGVKD. V was clipped by 2 bases and J by 8 bases, with 12 bases between them. The CDR3 reads CAISEAGEGGYTF. In DNA, the CDR3 is TGTGCCATCAGTGAGGCCGGGGAGGGGGGCTACACCTTC.

In this sample, this clone turned up once. The V and J genes are TRBV4-2 and TRBJ2-7; perhaps TRBD2 as D (6 bases). Trimming cost V 2 bases and J 2 bases, with 13 bases left between them. CDR1 LGHNA and CDR2 YNFKEQ come from the germline V gene. CDR3 size: 15 residues. CDR3 sequence: CASSQPGTETYEQYF. CDR3 coding DNA: TGTGCCAGCAGCCAACCTGGGACTGAGACCTACGAGCAGTACTTC.

The chain joins TRBV6-5 to TRBJ2-2, with TRBD1 identical over 8 bases. J gave up 3 bases and V 5 bases, and 2 bases lay outside the gene matches. This CDR3 contains 14 residues. The germline V gene encodes CDR1 MNHEY and CDR2 SVGAGI. This CDR3 is CASSKTGDTGELFF. The CDR3 bases are TGTGCCAGCAGTAAGACAGGGGACACCGGGGAGCTGTTTTTT.

The chain is built from TRBV25-1 and TRBJ1-2, with D possibly matching TRBD1 (5 bases). Trimming stripped 1 base from V and 4 bases from J, with 13 bases between. Germline CDR1 reads MGHDK; CDR2 reads SYGVNS. CDR3 size: 15 residues. The CDR3 DNA reads as TGTGCCAGCAGTGAATGGGGGGTGAGAAGCTATGGCTACACCTTC. It yields the protein CASSEWGVRSYGYTF.

This sequence joins TRBV5-1 and TRBJ1-4, with D tentatively TRBD1 (5 bases). The V end lost 4 bases, the J end lost 4 bases, and 17 bases lay between the germline ends. There are 16 residues in the CDR3. Germline values: CDR1 SGHRS, CDR2 YFSETQ. In DNA, the CDR3 is TGCGCCAGCAGCCCCGGGCTAGGGGCCCTTAATGAAAAACTGTTTTTT. As protein: CASSPGLGALNEKLFF.